Detailed here is one T cell receptor (beta chain). J was trimmed by 7 bases and V by 6 bases; bases with no gene match: 6. CDR1 is SNHLY, CDR2 FYNNEI, per germline. There are 13 residues in the CDR3. The data originate from a study of blood T cell repertoires in COVID-19. For the study at large: Acute-phase and convalescent COVID-19 samples originated in the United States, Italy and Spain. PBMCs, B-cell-depleted T cells, or T cells were the source of the cDNA or gDNA that made up the material.

How the authors handled the data: Amplification with reference gene primers provided the estimates of nucleated cell counts. The table came from immunoSEQ multiplex PCR; TCRdb's copy has only in-frame clones and leaves some out. That table is the source of V, J and clone size, and D and trimming were worked out from the DNA. Of about 180,000 clones detected, approximately 86% appear once; the ten largest clones hold 2.9%. The TCR comes from a woman aged 30 to 39 with active or convalescent COVID-19. The chain uses TRBV2 and TRBJ1-2; 9 positions match TRBD1. Sequences were obtained from peripheral blood. The chain's CDR3 is CASRPGQGSGYTF. The CDR3 nucleotides are TGTGCCAGCAGGCCGGGACAGGGAAGTGGCTACACCTTC.